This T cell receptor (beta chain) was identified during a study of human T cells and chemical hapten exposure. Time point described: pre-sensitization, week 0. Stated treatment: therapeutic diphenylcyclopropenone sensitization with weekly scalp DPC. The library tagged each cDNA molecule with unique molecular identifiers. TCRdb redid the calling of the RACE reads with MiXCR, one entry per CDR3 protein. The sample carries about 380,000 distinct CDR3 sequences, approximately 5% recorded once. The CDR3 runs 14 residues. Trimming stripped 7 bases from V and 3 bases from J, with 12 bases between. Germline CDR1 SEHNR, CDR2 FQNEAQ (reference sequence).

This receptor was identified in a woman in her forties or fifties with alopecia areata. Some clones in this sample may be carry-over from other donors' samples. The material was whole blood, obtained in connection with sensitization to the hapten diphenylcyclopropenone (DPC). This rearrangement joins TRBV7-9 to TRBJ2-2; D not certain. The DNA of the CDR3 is TGTGCCAGCAACGCTATCCGGTACACCGGGGAGCTGTTTTTT. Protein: CASNAIRYTGELFF. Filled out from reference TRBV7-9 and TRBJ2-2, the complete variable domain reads DTGVSQNPRHKITKRGQNVTFRCDPISEHNRLYWYRQTLGQGPEFLTYFQNEAQLEKSRLLSDRFSAERPKGSFSTLEIQRTEQGDSAMYLCASNAIRYTGELFFGEGSRLTVL.